This entry features one T cell receptor beta chain sequence. The source of the sample is a study of blood T cell repertoires in COVID-19. Study at large: The United States, Italy and Spain supplied acute and convalescent COVID-19 samples. Sample material is recorded as cDNA or gDNA derived from T cells, B-cell-depleted T cells, or PBMCs.

Seattle patient enrollment occurred during active infection, with longitudinal follow-up thereafter. In the study's own analysis: Quantification of nucleated cells was approximated via reference gene primer amplification. Here immunoSEQ multiplex PCR was the method, and the copy in TCRdb shows in-frame clones only, minus some. That table furnishes V, J and clone size, whereas the DNA furnished D and trimming. The sample carries some 400,000 clones, around 87% recorded once. The CDR3 spans 15 residues. The junction had 11 bases not matched to a gene; V was cut back by 2 bases and J by 7 bases. In germline, CDR1 is SEHNR, CDR2 FQNEAQ (reference sequence).

Sequenced material: peripheral blood. The receptor was derived from a woman between 55 and 75 years old with COVID-19, enrolled during active disease. J is TRBJ2-7 and V is TRBV7-9; the match to TRBD2 covers 7 bases. The CDR3 coding sequence is TGTGCCAGCAGCTTACGCCGGTCGAGCGGGGAGGAGCAGTACTTC. This translates into CASSLRRSSGEEQYF.